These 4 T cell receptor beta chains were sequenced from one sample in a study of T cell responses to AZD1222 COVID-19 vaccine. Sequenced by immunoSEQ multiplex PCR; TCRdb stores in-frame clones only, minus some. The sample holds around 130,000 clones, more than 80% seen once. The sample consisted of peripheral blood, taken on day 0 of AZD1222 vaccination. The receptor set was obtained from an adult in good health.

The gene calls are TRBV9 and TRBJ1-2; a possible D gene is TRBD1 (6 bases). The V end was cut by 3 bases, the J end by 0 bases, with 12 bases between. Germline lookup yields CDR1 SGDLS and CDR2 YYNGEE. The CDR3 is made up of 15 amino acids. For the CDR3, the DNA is TGTGCCAGCAGCGCAGACAGGCCAGCTAACTATGGCTACACCTTC. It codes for CASSADRPANYGYTF.

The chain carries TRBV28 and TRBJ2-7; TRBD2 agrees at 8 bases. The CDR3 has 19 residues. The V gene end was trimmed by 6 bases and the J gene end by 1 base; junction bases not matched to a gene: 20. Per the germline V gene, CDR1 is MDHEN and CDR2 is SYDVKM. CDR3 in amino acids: CASRLILGSSGTSSYEQYF. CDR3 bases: TGTGCCAGCAGGTTAATATTGGGGAGTAGCGGGACGTCTTCCTACGAGCAGTACTTC.

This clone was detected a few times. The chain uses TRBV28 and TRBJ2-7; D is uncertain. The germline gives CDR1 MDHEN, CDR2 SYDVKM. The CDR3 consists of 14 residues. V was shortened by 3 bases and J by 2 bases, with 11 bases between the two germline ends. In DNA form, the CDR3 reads TGTGCCAGCAGTTTCTCCGGCGGAGCCTACGAGCAGTACTTC. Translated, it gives CASSFSGGAYEQYF.

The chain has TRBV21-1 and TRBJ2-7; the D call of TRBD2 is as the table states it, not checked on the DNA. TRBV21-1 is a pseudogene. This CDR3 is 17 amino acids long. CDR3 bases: TGTGCCAGCAGCAAAGATTCATGGTTGACTCAATTCGACGAGCAGTACTTC. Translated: CASSKDSWLTQFDEQYF.